These 24 T cell receptor beta chains were all obtained from the same sample, sequenced in a study of identical twins. TCRdb reprocessed the 5' RACE reads via MiXCR and lists one record per CDR3 protein. The profile shows roughly 500,000 distinct CDR3 sequences, about 20% of them singletons. These data were likewise used in another study, on T cells expressing NK-cell markers.

The sample was CD4+ T cells sorted from blood. The receptors here all came from a woman aged 18-29 years in good health.

This clonotype showed up just a few times. The chain has TRBV6-1 and TRBJ1-2; the D gene is possibly TRBD1 (6 bases). The V and J ends lost 2 bases and 2 bases respectively, with 9 bases between them. Per germline, CDR1 MNHNS and CDR2 SASEGT. The CDR3 runs to 14 residues. The CDR3 DNA is TGTGCCAGCAGTGAATGGCAGGGGAACTATGGCTACACCTTC. This translates into CASSEWQGNYGYTF.

The V gene is TRBV5-1, the J gene TRBJ1-1; weak D call: TRBD1 (6 bases). V was clipped by 3 bases and J by 4 bases, with 13 bases between them. The CDR3 totals 14 residues. Germline CDR1 and CDR2: SGHRS and YFSETQ. The CDR3 spells CASSSSGVGTEAFF. CDR3 in DNA: TGCGCCAGCAGCTCCTCAGGGGTCGGCACTGAAGCTTTCTTT.

About this clonotype: A junction boundary mismatches the germline segment, possibly from a read error. The CDR3 nucleotides read TGCAGTACAACGGGGGGGAGAGGGTACGAGCTGTACTTC. It codes for CSTTGGRGYELYF. V usage is TRBV20-1 and J usage is TRBJ2-7; 8 bases are a match to TRBD2. The CDR3 has 13 residues. Per the germline V gene, CDR1 is DFQATT and CDR2 is SNEGSKA (reference sequence).

CDR3 bases: TGCAGTACTGGGGCAGCCTACAATGAGCAGTTCTTC. This codes for CSTGAAYNEQFF. The chain has TRBV20-1 and TRBJ2-1, with D perhaps TRBD1 (5 bases). From germline, CDR1 is DFQATT and CDR2 SNEGSKA (reference sequence). V lost 8 bases and J lost 2, with 10 bases in between. CDR3 size: 12 residues.

The chain uses TRBV2 and TRBJ1-2, with D possibly TRBD1 on 5 matching bases. V shed 1 base and J shed 5 bases, with 11 bases lying between them. Germline loops: CDR1 SNHLY, CDR2 FYNNEI. The CDR3 is 14 amino acids. The CDR3 DNA reads TGTGCCAGCAGTGAAGTTTGGCAGGGATATGGCTACACCTTC. Its translation is CASSEVWQGYGYTF.

This clonotype was counted many times. The chain combines TRBV3-1 with TRBJ2-1; D remains ambiguous. The germline V gene encodes CDR1 LGHDT and CDR2 YNNKEL (reference sequence). The CDR3 runs 11 residues. The V end lost 4 bases, the J end lost 6 bases, and 4 bases lay between the germline ends. In DNA form, the CDR3 reads TGTGCCAGCAGCCGAACCAATGAGCAGTTCTTC. Translation gives CASSRTNEQFF.

This clonotype came up many times. This sequence joins TRBV20-1 and TRBJ2-1, with D maybe TRBD2 (6 bases). The CDR3 totals 18 residues. CDR1 is DFQATT and CDR2 is SNEGSKA in the germline V gene (reference sequence). V dropped 3 bases and J dropped 0 bases, with 21 bases sitting between them. The CDR3 sequence: CSASASTWRGSSYNEQFF. Here the CDR3 DNA reads TGCAGTGCTAGCGCCTCCACTTGGAGGGGAAGCTCCTACAATGAGCAGTTCTTC.

This clonotype has just a few counts. The chain couples TRBV7-2 to TRBJ1-3; weak D call: TRBD1 (5 bases). Trimming cost V 2 bases and J 4 bases, with 15 bases left between them. The CDR3 loop spans 16 amino acids. Per germline, CDR1 SGHTA and CDR2 FQGNSA. The CDR3 loop reads CASSLSARGGGNTIYF. CDR3 bases: TGTGCCAGCAGCTTAAGTGCTCGGGGGGGAGGAAACACCATATATTTT. Combining the CDR3 with reference TRBV7-2 and TRBJ1-3 gives the whole variable domain GAGVSQSPSNKVTEKGKDVELRCDPISGHTALYWYRQSLGQGLEFLIYFQGNSAPDKSGLPSDRFSAERTGGSVSTLTIQRTQQEDSAVYLCASSLSARGGGNTIYFGEGSWLTVV.

The V gene is TRBV30, the J gene TRBJ2-3; tentative D call: TRBD1 (5 bases). The germline V and J ends were trimmed by 2 bases and 12 bases, with 21 bases remaining between them. The CDR3 has 14 amino acids. From germline, CDR1 is GTSNPN and CDR2 SVGIG (reference sequence). The CDR3 is CAWSSMSGRGSQYF. The CDR3 DNA follows: TGTGCCTGGAGTTCGATGTCAGGAAGGGGCAGTCAGTATTTT.

The rearrangement joins TRBV11-3 to TRBJ2-3; D perhaps matches TRBD2 (5 bases). CDR3 length: 15 residues. The germline CDR1 and CDR2 sequences are SGHNT and YENEEA. V lost 1 base, J lost 1 base, and 9 bases lay in between. CDR3 coding DNA: TGTGCCAGCAGCTTAGTGACCGGGGGCACAGATACGCAGTATTTT. Protein: CASSLVTGGTDTQYF.

The chain joins TRBV20-1 to TRBJ2-1; D might be TRBD1 or TRBD2, each matching 6 bases. Germline V lookup: CDR1 DFQATT, CDR2 SNEGSKA (reference sequence). The CDR3 covers 15 residues. Trimming took off 4 bases at V and 4 bases at J, with 17 bases between the two ends. In nucleotides, the CDR3 is TGCAGTGCTACACGAGAAGGGGGGAAGTACAATGAGCAGTTCTTC. As protein: CSATREGGKYNEQFF.

The chain joins TRBV20-1 to TRBJ2-1; D is ambiguous. Germline-derived CDR1 and CDR2 are DFQATT and SNEGSKA (reference sequence). Trimming took 3 bases from V and 9 from J, leaving 9 bases between them. This CDR3 has 11 residues. The CDR3 reads CSASRLSEQFF. CDR3 coding DNA: TGCAGTGCTAGTCGACTCAGTGAGCAGTTCTTC.

In this sample, this clonotype turned up a few times. The chain carries TRBV7-9 and TRBJ2-3; D unresolved. CDR1 is SEHNR, CDR2 FQNEAQ, per germline (reference sequence). Trimming pared 2 bases from V and 3 bases from J, leaving 18 bases between. The CDR3 sequence is 17 residues long. This CDR3 reads CASSLSSGPPSTDTQYF. As DNA, the CDR3 is TGTGCCAGCAGCTTATCATCCGGGCCCCCTTCGACAGATACGCAGTATTTT.

V and J are TRBV12-3 or TRBV12-4 and TRBJ2-7; weak D call: TRBD2 (5 bases). V was pared by 0 bases and J by 3 bases, with 9 bases between. This CDR3 is 14 amino acids long. CDR3 sequence reads: CASSLAGAFYEQYF. The CDR3 DNA is TGTGCCAGCAGTTTAGCGGGAGCCTTCTACGAGCAGTACTTC.

The sample holds many counts of this clonotype. The chain has TRBV12-3 or TRBV12-4 and TRBJ1-5; unclear D gene. The length of the CDR3 is 14 residues. The germline V and J ends were trimmed by 5 bases and 5 bases, with 13 bases remaining between them. CDR3 in amino acids: CASSLDRGYQPQHF. The CDR3 nucleotides are TGTGCCAGCAGTCTCGACCGTGGGTATCAGCCCCAGCATTTT.

This clonotype has more than one count but fewer than ten. V and J are TRBV12-3 or TRBV12-4 and TRBJ1-6; a possible D gene is TRBD1 (5 bases). The length of the CDR3 is 15 residues. Trimming cost V 5 bases and J 2 bases, with 10 bases left between them. The CDR3 DNA reads as TGTGCCAGCAGTCCTCGACAGACCTATAATTCACCCCTCCACTTT. This translates into CASSPRQTYNSPLHF.

The rearrangement links TRBV3-1 to TRBJ2-1, with 7 bases lining up with TRBD2. Germline-derived CDR1 and CDR2 are LGHDT and YNNKEL (reference sequence). Unmatched junction bases numbered 7, after V lost 5 bases and J lost 3 bases. The CDR3 spans 15 residues. For the CDR3, the DNA is TGTGCCAGCAGCTCCTGGGCGGGAGTCTACAATGAGCAGTTCTTC. Translated: CASSSWAGVYNEQFF.

The genes are TRBV7-2 and TRBJ2-1, with 9 nucleotides matching TRBD2. V lost 5 bases and J lost 4; bases outside the gene matches: 9. This CDR3 has 16 residues. CDR1 is SGHTA, CDR2 FQGNSA, per germline. CDR3 DNA: TGTGCCAGCAGCCAGAGTAGCGGGAGCGCTTACAATGAGCAGTTCTTC. Residues: CASSQSSGSAYNEQFF.

The chain recombines TRBV7-9 with TRBJ2-7; 8 positions agree with TRBD2. The CDR3 has 15 residues. Losses at the gene ends were 2 bases for V and 5 bases for J; bases not matched to a gene: 8. CDR1 and CDR2 from the germline V gene are SEHNR and FQNEAQ (reference sequence). CDR3 residues: CASSLSGLANNEQYF. The DNA of the CDR3 is TGTGCCAGCAGCTTATCTGGACTAGCAAACAACGAGCAGTACTTC. Complete variable domain (other parts from reference TRBV7-9 and TRBJ2-7): DTGVSQNPRHKITKRGQNVTFRCDPISEHNRLYWYRQTLGQGPEFLTYFQNEAQLEKSRLLSDRFSAERPKGSFSTLEIQRTEQGDSAMYLCASSLSGLANNEQYFGPGTRLTVT.

This chain uses TRBV12-3 or TRBV12-4 with TRBJ2-1, with 7 bases identical to TRBD2. V was clipped by 4 bases and J by 10 bases; unmatched bases: 10. This CDR3 region has 14 residues. As DNA, the CDR3 is TGTGCCAGCAGTTGGGGGGGGTCCGTTGAGGAGCAGTTCTTC. As protein: CASSWGGSVEEQFF.

The CDR3 reads CASTSPWVASYNEQFF. For the CDR3, the DNA is TGCGCCAGCACCTCCCCCTGGGTGGCTTCCTACAATGAGCAGTTCTTC. V and J are TRBV5-1 and TRBJ2-1; the D is unclear. Trimming removed 6 bases at V and 1 base at J, with 17 bases between. The CDR3 is 16 amino acids. Looked up from germline, CDR1 is SGHRS and CDR2 is YFSETQ.

This clonotype has a count of ten or more. The chain recombines TRBV12-3 or TRBV12-4 with TRBJ2-5; 9 positions match TRBD1. This CDR3 has 15 amino acids. The V gene end was trimmed by 6 bases and the J gene end by 5 bases; junction bases not matched to a gene: 10. The DNA for the CDR3 is TGTGCCAGCAGCCCCGGACAGGGGAGGGAGGAGACCCAGTACTTC. Protein sequence: CASSPGQGREETQYF.

The V call is TRBV20-1, the J call TRBJ2-1; 8 nucleotides line up with TRBD1. The J segment lost 9 bases and the V segment lost 5 bases, leaving 9 bases of the junction unmatched. Germline V lookup: CDR1 DFQATT, CDR2 SNEGSKA (reference sequence). The CDR3 covers 13 residues. The CDR3 DNA reads TGCAGTGCTGTGGACAGGGCCGGAGGTGAGCAGTTCTTC. This gives the protein CSAVDRAGGEQFF.

Here the CDR3 DNA reads TGCAGCGGGAAGTCAGGGCTTGAGACCCAGTACTTC. The encoded protein is CSGKSGLETQYF. This sequence joins TRBV29-1 and TRBJ2-5; tentatively, D is TRBD1 (5 bases). CDR3 length: 12 residues. Trimming took off 7 bases at V and 5 bases at J, with 14 bases between the two ends. Germline assignment: CDR1 SQVTM and CDR2 ANQGSEA.